This T cell receptor (beta chain) was sequenced in a study of T cell responses to AZD1222 COVID-19 vaccine. Overall study context: Second-dose timings of about 4 or about 12 weeks were pooled. Study findings and constraints: Breadth and depth of Spike-specific TCRs rose after two AZD1222 doses. Reportedly, nearly half of unique spike TCRs recognized epitopes outside B.1.351/B.1.1.7 mutations.

Germline V gene lookup returns CDR1 SGHAT and CDR2 FQDESV (reference sequence). The CDR3 loop spans 14 amino acids. V was clipped by 4 bases and J by 6 bases; unmatched bases: 8. TCRdb's table, derived via immunoSEQ multiplex PCR, lists solely in-frame clones and lacks some. The sample lists about 100,000 clones, more than 75% occurring once. This clone was detected only once. The antigen is undetermined. The source material was peripheral blood, sampled on day 0 of AZD1222 vaccination. The chain couples TRBV11-1 to TRBJ2-7, with 8 bases lining up with TRBD1. The clonotype was recovered from an adult in good health. The CDR3 DNA reads TGTGCCAGCAGCTGGGGCCTACAGGGGGGCGAGCAGTACTTC. It codes for CASSWGLQGGEQYF.